This paragraph covers one TCR beta chain sequence. Antigen unknown. The same CDR3 is also encoded by other DNA sequences in this sample. The data were obtained in a study of T cell responses to AZD1222 COVID-19 vaccine. Study background: Second-dose intervals of approximately 4 or approximately 12 weeks were pooled. Study-level results: At baseline, seropositivity was found in only a handful of AZD1222 recipients. Donors skewed white British and female; clonal diversity was possibly underestimated.

Profiled with immunoSEQ multiplex PCR; TCRdb holds only in-frame clones, not every one. The data show 130,000 to 150,000 clones, about 93% seen once. The source is an adult in good health. This specimen was peripheral blood, taken on day 0 of AZD1222 vaccination.

The DNA of the CDR3 is TGTGCCAGCTCACCCGGGACTAGCGGTTCCTACGAGCAGTACTTC. As protein: CASSPGTSGSYEQYF. The chain employs TRBV18 and TRBJ2-7; 11 bases agree with TRBD2. Germline V gene sequence: CDR1 KGHSH, CDR2 LQKENI. Trimming removed 3 bases from V and 1 base from J; junction bases left unmatched: 2. The CDR3 spans 15 residues. The complete variable domain, with remaining parts taken from reference TRBV18 and TRBJ2-7, reads NAGVMQNPRHLVRRRGQEARLRCSPMKGHSHVYWYRQLPEEGLKFMVYLQKENIIDESGMPKERFSAEFPKEGPSILRIQQVVRGDSAAYFCASSPGTSGSYEQYFGPGTRLTVT.